This T cell receptor beta chain was profiled in a study of regulatory T cells in long-lasting Graves disease. Trimming pared 4 bases from V and 3 bases from J, leaving 24 bases between. Germline CDR1 MGHRA, CDR2 YSYEKL. This CDR3 region has 18 residues. As to time point: newly diagnosed GD, antithyroid drugs for less than 3 months. The TCR library was made from RNA extracted from PBMCs. This clonotype was detected only a few times. Through Arm-PCR of CDR3 regions and iRepertoire HTBI primers, TCR beta libraries were built. MiXCR, applied by TCRdb to the multiplex PCR reads, yields one record per CDR3 protein. Of 250,000 to 400,000 distinct CDR3 sequences in the sample, approximately 20% were seen once.

V usage is TRBV4-1 and J usage is TRBJ1-2; D unresolved. The receptor comes from a female donor with Graves disease. The sequenced sample was peripheral blood mononuclear cells (PBMCs), obtained at new diagnosis, from a patient treated with antithyroid drugs. The CDR3 here is CASSPGTRTEGDYYGYTF. CDR3 DNA sequence: TGCGCCAGCAGCCCCGGAACCCGGACGGAGGGCGATTACTATGGCTACACCTTC.